The 16 T cell receptor beta chains below all came from one sample that was sequenced in a study of shared clonotypes between healthy human individuals. Sequencing used immunoSEQ multiplex PCR; TCRdb keeps in-frame clones, though not all of them. This sample carries about 1.1 million clones, more than 75% of them seen once, and the ten largest clones take 0.55% to 0.7%. Specimen: memory CD4+ T cells from PBMCs. The sample's subset: CD45RA-negative fraction. The receptor source for this set is a man between 18 and 29 years old in good health. Some clones in this sample may be carry-over from other donors' samples.

The chain uses TRBV28 and TRBJ1-4, with D perhaps matching TRBD1 (5 bases). Trimming shortened V by 2 bases and J by 7 bases, and 11 bases separated the two germline ends. The CDR3 has 14 amino acids. The germline CDR1 and CDR2 sequences are MDHEN and SYDVKM. CDR3 DNA: TGTGCCAGCAGTTTAGGCGGGACGGTTGAAAAACTGTTTTTT. Translated: CASSLGGTVEKLFF.

The CDR3 DNA reads TGTGCCAGCAGCTTATCCTCTAGCGGGAGGGCCCACAGACAGTTCTTC. Translated, it gives CASSLSSSGRAHRQFF. This chain links TRBV11-2 with TRBJ2-1; 12 nucleotides line up with TRBD2. Germline loops: CDR1 SGHAT, CDR2 FQNNGV. Trimming removed 2 bases from V and 13 bases from J; junction bases left unmatched: 12. The CDR3 contains 16 residues.

A note on this clone: Other nucleotide sequences from this sample produce the same CDR3. V gene TRBV9 combines with J gene TRBJ2-3; no clear D gene. The V gene lost 2 bases and the J gene lost 0 bases, with 7 bases spanning the gap. This CDR3 contains 14 residues. CDR1 is SGDLS, CDR2 YYNGEE, per germline. CDR3 nucleotide sequence: TGTGCCAGCAGCGTTAGTCCGAGCACAGATACGCAGTATTTT. This encodes CASSVSPSTDTQYF.

This sequence joins TRBV28 and TRBJ2-5; D is perhaps TRBD2 (7 bases). The germline V gene has CDR1 MDHEN and CDR2 SYDVKM. This CDR3 comprises 15 residues. V gave up 7 bases and J gave up 5 bases, with 20 bases separating them. The CDR3 sequence is CASNQGGGGRETQYF. The CDR3 DNA sequence: TGTGCCAGCAACCAAGGAGGGGGGGGCAGGGAGACCCAGTACTTC. Using reference TRBV28 and TRBJ2-5 for the parts outside the CDR3, the full variable domain is DVKVTQSSRYLVKRTGEKVFLECVQDMDHENMFWYRQDPGLGLRLIYFSYDVKMKEKGDIPEGYSVSREKKERFSLILESASTNQTSMYLCASNQGGGGRETQYFGPGTRLLVL.

The V call is TRBV2, the J call TRBJ2-2; tentative D call: TRBD1 (5 bases). Trimming left V 7 bases short and J 6 bases short, with 15 bases between. Germline V lookup: CDR1 SNHLY, CDR2 FYNNEI. The CDR3 covers 14 residues. The CDR3 reads CASTREAPAGELFF. The CDR3, as DNA: TGTGCCAGCACCAGGGAAGCCCCAGCCGGGGAGCTGTTTTTT.

The chain uses TRBV6-5 and TRBJ2-7; 7 positions match TRBD1. The CDR3 contains 16 residues. Per the germline V gene, CDR1 is MNHEY and CDR2 is SVGAGI. V shed 0 bases and J 6 bases; nucleotides not matched to a gene: 11. CDR3: CASSYSTPDRAGEQYF. The CDR3 nucleotides read TGTGCCAGCAGTTACTCGACGCCAGACAGGGCGGGCGAGCAGTACTTC.

This clone has a handful of counts. J is TRBJ2-3 and V is TRBV20-1; D unresolved. This CDR3 has 11 amino acids. V was shortened by 1 base and J by 7 bases, with 6 bases between the two germline ends. Germline assignment: CDR1 DFQATT and CDR2 SNEGSKA (reference sequence). This CDR3 reads CSARGLNTQYF. CDR3 DNA sequence: TGCAGTGCTAGAGGGCTCAATACGCAGTATTTT.

This clone has only one observation. The CDR3 protein is CASSPRSIATNEKLFF. CDR3 bases: TGTGCCAGCAGCCCCCGCAGCATCGCAACTAATGAAAAACTGTTTTTT. The chain carries TRBV9 and TRBJ1-4; D is uncertain. V lost 4 bases and J lost 0, with 13 bases in between. Germline V CDR1 and CDR2: SGDLS, YYNGEE. This CDR3 is built from 16 residues.

The chain combines TRBV6-5 with TRBJ2-5; 9 bases map to TRBD1. V lost 6 bases, J lost 6 bases, and 5 bases stayed unmatched. This CDR3 is built from 13 residues. Germline values: CDR1 MNHEY, CDR2 SVGAGI. The CDR3 region is CASSVGQGQTQYF. The CDR3 bases are TGTGCCAGCAGCGTGGGACAGGGACAGACCCAGTACTTC.

The rearrangement uses TRBV30 and TRBJ2-3; D may correspond to TRBD1 or TRBD2 (5 bases each). CDR1 GTSNPN and CDR2 SVGIG come from the germline V gene (reference sequence). Deletions cut 5 bases from V and 4 bases from J, with 10 bases between. The CDR3 has 12 amino acids. This CDR3 reads CAWVWGSDTQYF. CDR3 bases: TGTGCCTGGGTTTGGGGGTCAGATACGCAGTATTTT.

Points on this clone: This sample includes further DNA sequences coding for the same CDR3. The chain carries TRBV28 and TRBJ1-2, with TRBD1 as a possible D gene (5 bases). Germline loops: CDR1 MDHEN, CDR2 SYDVKM. The CDR3 has 13 residues. Between the trimmed V and J ends, which lost 3 bases and 4 bases, there was a span of 9 bases. Here the CDR3 reads CASSFRAGYGYTF. Written as DNA, the CDR3 is TGTGCCAGCAGTTTCAGGGCCGGCTATGGCTACACCTTC.

The chain joins TRBV4-2 to TRBJ2-1; 9 bases align to TRBD2. Trimming removed 4 bases from V and 3 bases from J; junction bases left unmatched: 7. The CDR3 has 16 amino acids. Germline V gives CDR1 LGHNA, CDR2 YNFKEQ. For the CDR3, the DNA is TGTGCCAGCAGCCTAACCCCGACTAGCGGCTACAATGAGCAGTTCTTC. It is translated as CASSLTPTSGYNEQFF.

The chain recombines TRBV29-1 with TRBJ2-4; no clear D. Germline V CDR1 and CDR2: SQVTM, ANQGSEA. Trimming left V 6 bases short and J 6 bases short, with 9 bases between. CDR3 length equals 11 residues. CDR3 loop: CSVVHRNIQYF. The CDR3 DNA sequence: TGCAGCGTCGTCCATAGAAACATTCAGTACTTC.

The chain links TRBV7-9 to TRBJ2-3; TRBD1 is a possible D gene (5 bases). This CDR3 has 13 amino acids. V was trimmed by 2 bases and J by 6 bases, leaving 9 bases between them. Germline CDR1 is SEHNR and CDR2 is FQNEAQ (reference sequence). The CDR3 DNA reads TGTGCCAGCAGCTTAAGGGGTGTGGATACGCAGTATTTT. This gives the protein CASSLRGVDTQYF.

The rearrangement joins TRBV7-8 to TRBJ2-5; tentatively, D is TRBD1 (6 bases). Germline V gene data show CDR1 as SGHVS and CDR2 as FQNEAQ. V lost 4 bases and J lost 5, with 17 bases in between. The CDR3 spans 15 residues. The CDR3 sequence is CASSSSGAIGETQYF. The DNA of the CDR3 is TGTGCCAGCAGCTCTTCAGGGGCTATTGGTGAGACCCAGTACTTC.

This chain joins TRBV11-2 and TRBJ1-1, with a possible D match to TRBD1 (6 bases). Trimming pared 5 bases from V and 6 bases from J, leaving 19 bases between. The CDR3 has 15 amino acids. Germline CDR1 SGHAT, CDR2 FQNNGV. This CDR3 reads CASSKFQTGGAEAFF. Written as DNA, the CDR3 is TGTGCCAGCAGCAAGTTCCAGACAGGAGGCGCTGAAGCTTTCTTT.